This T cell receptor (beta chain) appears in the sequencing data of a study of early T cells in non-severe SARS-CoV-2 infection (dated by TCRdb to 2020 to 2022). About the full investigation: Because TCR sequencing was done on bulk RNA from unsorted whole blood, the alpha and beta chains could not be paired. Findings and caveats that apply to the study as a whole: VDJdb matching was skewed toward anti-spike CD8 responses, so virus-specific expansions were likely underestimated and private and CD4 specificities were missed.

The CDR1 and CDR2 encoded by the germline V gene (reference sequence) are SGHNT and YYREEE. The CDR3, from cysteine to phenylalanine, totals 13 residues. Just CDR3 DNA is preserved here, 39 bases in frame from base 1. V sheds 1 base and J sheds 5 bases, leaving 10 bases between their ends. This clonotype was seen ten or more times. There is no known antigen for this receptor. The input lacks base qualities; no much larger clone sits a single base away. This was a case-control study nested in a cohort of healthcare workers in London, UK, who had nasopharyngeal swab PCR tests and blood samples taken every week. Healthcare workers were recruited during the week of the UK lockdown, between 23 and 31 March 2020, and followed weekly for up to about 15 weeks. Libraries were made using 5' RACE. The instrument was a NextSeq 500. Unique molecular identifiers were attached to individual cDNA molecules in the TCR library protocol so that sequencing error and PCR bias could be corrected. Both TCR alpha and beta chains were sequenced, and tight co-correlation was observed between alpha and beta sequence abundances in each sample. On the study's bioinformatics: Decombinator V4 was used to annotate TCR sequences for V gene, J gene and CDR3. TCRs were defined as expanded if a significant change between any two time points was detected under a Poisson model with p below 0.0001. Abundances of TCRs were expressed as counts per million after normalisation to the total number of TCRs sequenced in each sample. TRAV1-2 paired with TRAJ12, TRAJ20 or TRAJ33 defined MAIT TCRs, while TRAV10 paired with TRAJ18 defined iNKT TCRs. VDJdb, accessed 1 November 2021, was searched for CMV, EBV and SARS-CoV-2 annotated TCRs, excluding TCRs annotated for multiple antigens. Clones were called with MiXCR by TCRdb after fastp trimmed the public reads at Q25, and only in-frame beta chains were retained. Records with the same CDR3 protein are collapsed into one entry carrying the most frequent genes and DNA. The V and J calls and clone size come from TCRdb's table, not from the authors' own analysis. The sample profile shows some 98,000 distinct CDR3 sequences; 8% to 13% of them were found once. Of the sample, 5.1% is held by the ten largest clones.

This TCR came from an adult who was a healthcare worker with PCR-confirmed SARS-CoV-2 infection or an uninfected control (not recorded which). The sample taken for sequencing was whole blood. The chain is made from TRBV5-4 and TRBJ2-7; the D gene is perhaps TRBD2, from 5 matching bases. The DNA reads TGTGCCAGCAGCTTGAAGTCCGGGAACGAGCAGTACTTC. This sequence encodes CASSLKSGNEQYF.